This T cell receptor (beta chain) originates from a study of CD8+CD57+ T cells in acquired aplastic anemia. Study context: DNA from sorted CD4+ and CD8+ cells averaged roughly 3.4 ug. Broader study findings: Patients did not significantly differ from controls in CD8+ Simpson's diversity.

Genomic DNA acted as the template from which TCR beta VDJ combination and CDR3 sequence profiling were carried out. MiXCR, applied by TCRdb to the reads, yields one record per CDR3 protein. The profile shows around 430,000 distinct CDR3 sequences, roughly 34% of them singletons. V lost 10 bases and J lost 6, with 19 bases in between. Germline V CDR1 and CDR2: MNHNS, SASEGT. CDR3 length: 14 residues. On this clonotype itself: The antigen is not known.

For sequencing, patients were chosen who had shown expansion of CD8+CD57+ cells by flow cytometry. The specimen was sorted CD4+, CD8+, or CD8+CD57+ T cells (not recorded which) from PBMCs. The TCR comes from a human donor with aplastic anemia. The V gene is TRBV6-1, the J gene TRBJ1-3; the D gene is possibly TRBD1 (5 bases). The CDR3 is CATDPPGIENTIYF. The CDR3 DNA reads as TGTGCCACCGACCCCCCAGGGATCGAAAACACCATATATTTT.